Sequencing of this TCR beta chain was carried out in a study of radiotherapy plus CTLA-4 blockade in lung cancer. Study as a whole: Of all patients, approximately 17% responded objectively and around 31% showed disease control.

The length of the CDR3 is 14 residues. Germline CDR1 reads SQVTM; CDR2 reads ANQGSEA. The germline V and J ends were trimmed by 4 bases and 5 bases, with 16 bases remaining between them. Only in-frame clones appear in the TCRdb table, and some are missing; sequencing was by immunoSEQ multiplex PCR. The profile covers 70,000 to 95,000 clones, with over 75% appearing a single time and roughly 15% taken by the ten largest. The sequence came from a human donor with non-small cell lung cancer that progressed on radiotherapy plus ipilimumab. The source material was peripheral blood, sampled from a patient treated with radiotherapy plus ipilimumab. V gene TRBV29-1 combines with J gene TRBJ2-3; a weak D match, TRBD2 (6 bases). CDR3 sequence reads: CSVGGDLLGDTQYF. CDR3 coding DNA: TGCAGCGTTGGGGGGGACCTTTTAGGAGATACGCAGTATTTT.